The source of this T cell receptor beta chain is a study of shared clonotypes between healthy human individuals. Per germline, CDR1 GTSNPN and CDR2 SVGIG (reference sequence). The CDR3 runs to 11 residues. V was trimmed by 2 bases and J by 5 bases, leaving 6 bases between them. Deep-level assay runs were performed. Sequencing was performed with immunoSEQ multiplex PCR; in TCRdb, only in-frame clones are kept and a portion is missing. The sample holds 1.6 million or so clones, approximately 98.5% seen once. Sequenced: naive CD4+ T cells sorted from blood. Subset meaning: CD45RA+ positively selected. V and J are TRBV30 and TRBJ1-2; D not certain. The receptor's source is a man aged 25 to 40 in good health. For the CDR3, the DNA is TGTGCCTGGAGTCGAGAGTATGGCTACACCTTC. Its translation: CAWSREYGYTF.